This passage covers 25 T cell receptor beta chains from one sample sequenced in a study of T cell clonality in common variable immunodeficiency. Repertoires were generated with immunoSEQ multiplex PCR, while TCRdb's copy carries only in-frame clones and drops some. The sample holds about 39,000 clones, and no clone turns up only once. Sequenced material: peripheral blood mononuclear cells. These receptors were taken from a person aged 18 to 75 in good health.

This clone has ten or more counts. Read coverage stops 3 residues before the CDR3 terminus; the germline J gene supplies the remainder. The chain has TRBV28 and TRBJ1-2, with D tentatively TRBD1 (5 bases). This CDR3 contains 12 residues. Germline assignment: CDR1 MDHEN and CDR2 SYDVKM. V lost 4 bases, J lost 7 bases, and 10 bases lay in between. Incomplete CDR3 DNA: TGTGCCAGCAGTTGGGGCAGGGCTGGC. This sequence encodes CASSWGRAG. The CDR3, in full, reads CASSWGRAGYTF.

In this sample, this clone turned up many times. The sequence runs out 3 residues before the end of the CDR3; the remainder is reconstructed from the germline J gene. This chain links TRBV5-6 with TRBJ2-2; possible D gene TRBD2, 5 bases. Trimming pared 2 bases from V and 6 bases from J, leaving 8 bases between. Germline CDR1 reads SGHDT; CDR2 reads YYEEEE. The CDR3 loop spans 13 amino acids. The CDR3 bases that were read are TGTGCCAGCAGCTTCTCCGGGGCCGGGGAG. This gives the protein CASSFSGAGE. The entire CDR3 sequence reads CASSFSGAGELFF.

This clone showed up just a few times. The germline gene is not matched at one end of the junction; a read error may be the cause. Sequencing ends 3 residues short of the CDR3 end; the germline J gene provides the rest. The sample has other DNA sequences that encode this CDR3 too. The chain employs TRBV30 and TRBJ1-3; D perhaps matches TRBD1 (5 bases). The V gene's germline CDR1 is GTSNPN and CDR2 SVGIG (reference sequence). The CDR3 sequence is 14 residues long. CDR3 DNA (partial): TGTGCCGTTCAGGGTACACACTCTGGAAACACG. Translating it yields CAVQGTHSGNT. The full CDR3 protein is CAVQGTHSGNTIYF.

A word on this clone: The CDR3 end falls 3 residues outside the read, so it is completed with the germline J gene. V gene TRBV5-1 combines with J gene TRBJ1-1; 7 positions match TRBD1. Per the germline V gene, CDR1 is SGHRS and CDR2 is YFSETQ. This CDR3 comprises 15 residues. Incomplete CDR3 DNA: TGCGCCAGCAGCTTGGCCGGGACGGGGACAGAGACA. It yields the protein CASSLAGTGTET. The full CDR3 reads CASSLAGTGTETAFF.

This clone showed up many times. The CDR3: CASSENVSGSGEQYF. Partial CDR3 DNA: TGTGCCAGCAGTGAAAATGTTAGCGGGAGTGGCGAG. This chain links TRBV6-1 with TRBJ2-7; 9 nucleotides align to TRBD2. The read comes to an end 3 residues before the CDR3 does, leaving the germline J gene to fill in the end. This CDR3 is 15 amino acids long. The V gene end was trimmed by 2 bases and the J gene end by 6 bases; junction bases not matched to a gene: 8. Germline CDR1 is MNHNS and CDR2 is SASEGT.

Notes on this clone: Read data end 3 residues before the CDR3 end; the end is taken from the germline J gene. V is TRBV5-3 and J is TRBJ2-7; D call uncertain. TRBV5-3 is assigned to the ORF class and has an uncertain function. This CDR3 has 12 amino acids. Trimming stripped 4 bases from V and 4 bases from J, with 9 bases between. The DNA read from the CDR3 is TGTGCCAGAAGCCATCTAGTTTACGAG. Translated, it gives CARSHLVYE. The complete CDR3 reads CARSHLVYEQYF.

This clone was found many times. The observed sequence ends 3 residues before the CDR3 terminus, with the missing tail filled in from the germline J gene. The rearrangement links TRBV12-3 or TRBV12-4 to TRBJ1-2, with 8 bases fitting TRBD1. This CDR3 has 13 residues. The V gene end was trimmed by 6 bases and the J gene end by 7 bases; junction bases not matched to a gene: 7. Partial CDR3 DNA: TGTGCCAGCAGAGGGCAGGGGGCACGTGGC. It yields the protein CASRGQGARG. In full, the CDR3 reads CASRGQGARGYTF.

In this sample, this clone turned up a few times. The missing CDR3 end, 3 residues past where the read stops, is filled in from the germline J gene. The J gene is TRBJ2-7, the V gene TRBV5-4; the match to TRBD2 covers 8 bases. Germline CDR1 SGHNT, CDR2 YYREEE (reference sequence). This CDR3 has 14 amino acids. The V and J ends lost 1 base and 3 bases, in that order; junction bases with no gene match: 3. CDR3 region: CASSLRGGGYEQYF. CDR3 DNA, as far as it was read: TGTGCCAGCAGCTTGCGGGGGGGTGGCTACGAG.

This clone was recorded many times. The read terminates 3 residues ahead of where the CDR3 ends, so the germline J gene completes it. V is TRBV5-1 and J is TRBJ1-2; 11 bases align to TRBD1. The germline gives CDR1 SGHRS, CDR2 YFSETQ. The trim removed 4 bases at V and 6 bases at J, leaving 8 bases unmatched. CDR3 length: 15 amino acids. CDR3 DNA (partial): TGCGCCAGCAGCCGGGTGGGACAGGGGGTTAATGGC. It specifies CASSRVGQGVNG. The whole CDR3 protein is CASSRVGQGVNGYTF.

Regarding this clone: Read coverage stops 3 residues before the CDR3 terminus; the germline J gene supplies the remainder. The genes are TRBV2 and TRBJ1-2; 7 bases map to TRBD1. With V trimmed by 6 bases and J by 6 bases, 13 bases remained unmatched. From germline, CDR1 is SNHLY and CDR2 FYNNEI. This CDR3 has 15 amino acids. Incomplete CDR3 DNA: TGTGCCAGCAGCGCTTCGAGGAGGGGGCCGCATGGC. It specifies CASSASRRGPHG. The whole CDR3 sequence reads CASSASRRGPHGYTF.

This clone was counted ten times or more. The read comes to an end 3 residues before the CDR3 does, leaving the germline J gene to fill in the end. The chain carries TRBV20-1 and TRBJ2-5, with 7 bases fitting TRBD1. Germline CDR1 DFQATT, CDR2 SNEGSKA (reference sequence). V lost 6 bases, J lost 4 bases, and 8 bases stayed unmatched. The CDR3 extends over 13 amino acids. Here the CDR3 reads CSAPTGSRETQYF. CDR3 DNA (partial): TGCAGTGCCCCGACAGGGTCGAGAGAGACC.

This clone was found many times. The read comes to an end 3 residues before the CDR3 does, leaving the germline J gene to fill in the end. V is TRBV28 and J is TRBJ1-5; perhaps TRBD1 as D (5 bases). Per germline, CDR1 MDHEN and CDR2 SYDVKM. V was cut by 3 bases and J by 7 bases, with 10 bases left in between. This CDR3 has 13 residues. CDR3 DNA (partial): TGTGCCAGCAGTTTGAGGGGAACCCAGCCC. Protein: CASSLRGTQP. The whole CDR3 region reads CASSLRGTQPQHF. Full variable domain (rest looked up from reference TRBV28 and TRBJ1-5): DVKVTQSSRYLVKRTGEKVFLECVQDMDHENMFWYRQDPGLGLRLIYFSYDVKMKEKGDIPEGYSVSREKKERFSLILESASTNQTSMYLCASSLRGTQPQHFGDGTRLSIL.

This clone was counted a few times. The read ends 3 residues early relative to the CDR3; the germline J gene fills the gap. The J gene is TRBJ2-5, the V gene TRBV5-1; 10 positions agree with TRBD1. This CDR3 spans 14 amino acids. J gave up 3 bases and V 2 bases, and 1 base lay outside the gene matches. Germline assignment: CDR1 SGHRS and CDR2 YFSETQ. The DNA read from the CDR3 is TGCGCCAGCAGCTTCGGGACAGGGGAAGAGACC. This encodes CASSFGTGEET. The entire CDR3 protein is CASSFGTGEETQYF.

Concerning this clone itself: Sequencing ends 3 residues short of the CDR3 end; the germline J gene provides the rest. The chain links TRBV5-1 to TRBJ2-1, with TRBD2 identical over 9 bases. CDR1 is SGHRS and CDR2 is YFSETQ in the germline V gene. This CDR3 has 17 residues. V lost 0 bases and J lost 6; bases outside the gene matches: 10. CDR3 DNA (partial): TGCGCCAGCAGCTTGGAACTAGCGGGCGGGTGGGGCAATGAG. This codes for CASSLELAGGWGNE. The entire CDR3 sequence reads CASSLELAGGWGNEQFF.

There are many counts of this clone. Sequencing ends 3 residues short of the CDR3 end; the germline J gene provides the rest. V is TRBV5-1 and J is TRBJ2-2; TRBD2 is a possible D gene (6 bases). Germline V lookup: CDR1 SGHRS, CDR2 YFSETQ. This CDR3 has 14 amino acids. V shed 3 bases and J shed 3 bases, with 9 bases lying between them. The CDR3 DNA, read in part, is TGCGCCAGCAGCTGGGGGACTGACACCGGGGAG. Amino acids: CASSWGTDTGE. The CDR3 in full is CASSWGTDTGELFF.

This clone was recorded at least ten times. Here the CDR3 reads CATSATDRGQETQYF. The sequenced CDR3 bases are TGTGCCACCAGTGCTACCGATCGAGGGCAAGAGACC. The rearrangement joins TRBV24-1 to TRBJ2-5; tentative D call: TRBD2 (5 bases). The CDR3 end is not reached by the read, which stops 3 residues before it; the germline J gene fills it in. Germline V CDR1 and CDR2: KGHDR, SFDVKD. The V and J ends lost 5 bases and 2 bases respectively, with 14 bases between them. This CDR3 comprises 15 residues.

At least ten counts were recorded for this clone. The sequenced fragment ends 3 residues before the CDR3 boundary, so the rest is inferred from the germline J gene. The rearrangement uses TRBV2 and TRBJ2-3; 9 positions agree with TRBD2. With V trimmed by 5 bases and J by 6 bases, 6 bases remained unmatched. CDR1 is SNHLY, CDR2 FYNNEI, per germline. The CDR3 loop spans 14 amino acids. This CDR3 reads CASSRLAGRDTQYF. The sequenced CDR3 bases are TGTGCCAGCAGTCGTCTAGCGGGAAGGGATACG.

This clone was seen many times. The sequenced part of the CDR3 DNA is TGCAGTGCTAGAGGGGACAGGGTGAACTATGGC. Its protein is CSARGDRVNYG. The whole CDR3 sequence reads CSARGDRVNYGYTF. The chain combines TRBV20-1 with TRBJ1-2; 9 bases fit TRBD1. Read sequence stops 3 residues before the CDR3 end, and the germline J gene provides the missing end. Per germline, CDR1 DFQATT and CDR2 SNEGSKA (reference sequence). Trimming cost V 1 base and J 2 bases; bases outside gene matches: 2. The CDR3 consists of 14 residues.

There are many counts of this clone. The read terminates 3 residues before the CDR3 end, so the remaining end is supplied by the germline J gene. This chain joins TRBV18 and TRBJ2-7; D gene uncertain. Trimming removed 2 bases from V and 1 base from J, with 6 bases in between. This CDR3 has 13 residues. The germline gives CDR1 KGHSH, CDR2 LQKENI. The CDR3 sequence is CASSPGQSYEQYF. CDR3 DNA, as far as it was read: TGTGCCAGCTCACCAGGGCAATCCTACGAG.

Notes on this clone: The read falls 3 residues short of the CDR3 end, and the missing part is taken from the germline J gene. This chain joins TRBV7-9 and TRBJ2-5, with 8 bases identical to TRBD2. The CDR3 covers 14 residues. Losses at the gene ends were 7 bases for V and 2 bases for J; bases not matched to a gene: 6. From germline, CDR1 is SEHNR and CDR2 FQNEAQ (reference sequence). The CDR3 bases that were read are TGTGCCAGCATTGGGGGCGGGAGGCAAGAGACC. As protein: CASIGGGRQET. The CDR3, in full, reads CASIGGGRQETQYF.

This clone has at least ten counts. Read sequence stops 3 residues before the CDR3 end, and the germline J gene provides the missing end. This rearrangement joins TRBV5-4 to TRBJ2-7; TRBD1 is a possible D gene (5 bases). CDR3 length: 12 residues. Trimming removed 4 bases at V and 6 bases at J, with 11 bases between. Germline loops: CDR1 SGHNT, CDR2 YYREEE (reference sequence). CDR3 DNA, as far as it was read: TGTGCCAGCAGCCTCCCTAGGGGCGAG. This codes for CASSLPRGE. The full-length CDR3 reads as CASSLPRGEQYF.

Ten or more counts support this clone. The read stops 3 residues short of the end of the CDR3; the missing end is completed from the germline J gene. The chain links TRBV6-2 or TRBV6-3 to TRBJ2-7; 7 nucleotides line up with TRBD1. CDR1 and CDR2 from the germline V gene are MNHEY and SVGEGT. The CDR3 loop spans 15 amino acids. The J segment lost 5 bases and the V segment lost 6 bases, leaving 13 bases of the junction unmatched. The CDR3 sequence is CASREPLSGQDEQYF. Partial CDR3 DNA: TGTGCCAGCAGGGAACCCCTCTCCGGACAGGACGAG.

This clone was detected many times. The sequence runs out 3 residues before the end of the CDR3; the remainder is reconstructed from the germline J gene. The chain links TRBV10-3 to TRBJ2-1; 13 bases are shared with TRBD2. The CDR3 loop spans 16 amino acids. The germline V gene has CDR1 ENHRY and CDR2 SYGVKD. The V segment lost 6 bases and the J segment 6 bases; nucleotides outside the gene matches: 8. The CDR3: CAIRNSGTSGVNEQFF. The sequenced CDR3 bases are TGTGCCATCAGGAATTCGGGGACTAGCGGGGTCAATGAG.

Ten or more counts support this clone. CDR3 residues: CASSSSSGRYEQYF. The covered CDR3 bases are TGTGCCAGTAGTAGTTCCAGCGGGAGATACGAG. The chain is built from TRBV19 and TRBJ2-7; 8 nucleotides line up with TRBD2. The DNA ends 3 residues before the CDR3 does, and the rest of the CDR3 is filled in from the germline J gene. The CDR3 is made up of 14 amino acids. With V trimmed by 4 bases and J by 4 bases, 6 bases remained unmatched. Per germline, CDR1 LNHDA and CDR2 SQIVND (reference sequence).

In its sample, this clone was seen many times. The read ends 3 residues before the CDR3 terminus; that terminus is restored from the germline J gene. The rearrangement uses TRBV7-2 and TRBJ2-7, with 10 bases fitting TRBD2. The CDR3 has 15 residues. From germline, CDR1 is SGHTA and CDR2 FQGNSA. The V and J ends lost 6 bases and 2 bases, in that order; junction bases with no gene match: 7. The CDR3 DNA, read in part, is TGTGCCAGCAGTCGACTAGCGGGTCCCCCCTACGAG. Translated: CASSRLAGPPYE. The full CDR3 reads CASSRLAGPPYEQYF. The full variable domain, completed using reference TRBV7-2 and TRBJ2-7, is GAGVSQSPSNKVTEKGKDVELRCDPISGHTALYWYRQSLGQGLEFLIYFQGNSAPDKSGLPSDRFSAERTGGSVSTLTIQRTQQEDSAVYLCASSRLAGPPYEQYFGPGTRLTVT.